The source of this T cell receptor (beta chain) is a study of T-cell reconstitution after alpha-beta-depleted transplantation in children. Concerning this clonotype itself: Its antigen remains unidentified.

Broader study findings: The study reportedly traced alpha-beta T cells about two months after transplant to several hundred expanded graft clones. For some patients, TCRbeta diversity was high at day 60 because of recipient T cells and thymic progenitors that survived. Among T cells one year after transplant, newly produced cells accounted for most counts and diversity.

The library targeted TCRbeta and was prepared with unique molecular identifiers. From the PCR reads, TCRdb called clonotypes with MiXCR, one entry per CDR3 protein. Seen here are 500,000 to 600,000 distinct CDR3 sequences, over 20% observed once, and the top ten hold about a third. The CDR3 spans 12 residues. The germline V and J ends were trimmed by 2 bases and 7 bases, with 9 bases remaining between them. Sequenced here: PBMCs, sampled before TCRalphabeta/CD19-depleted stem cell transplant. The V and J genes are TRBV12-3 or TRBV12-4 and TRBJ2-7; D possibly corresponds to TRBD2 (5 bases). This clonotype was obtained from a boy in the first two years of life with Wiskott-Aldrich syndrome, due to receive a stem cell transplant. The CDR3 sequence: CASSLREREQYF. The CDR3 nucleotides read TGTGCCAGCAGTTTAAGGGAGCGGGAGCAGTACTTC.